Below are 26 T cell receptor beta chains sequenced from a single sample in a study of T cell changes during pregnancy in multiple sclerosis. The assay was immunoSEQ multiplex PCR, and TCRdb's table has in-frame clones only and misses some. There are 95,000 to 100,000 clones in the sample; about 91% occur only once, and 2.5% to 3.5% lies in the top ten. The input for sequencing was peripheral blood, taken in the second trimester of pregnancy. The receptors were gathered from a female donor with multiple sclerosis, enrolled in a pregnancy study.

V usage is TRBV28 and J usage is TRBJ2-2; TRBD2 might be the D (6 bases). CDR1 and CDR2 from the germline V gene are MDHEN and SYDVKM. The ends were cut back, 3 bases at V and 6 bases at J, with 8 bases in the middle. The CDR3 spans 13 residues. This chain's CDR3 is CASSLEGPGELFF. The CDR3 bases are TGTGCCAGCAGTTTGGAGGGACCCGGGGAGCTGTTTTTT.

The V and J genes are TRBV27 and TRBJ2-2; 7 nucleotides line up with TRBD2. Germline CDR1 MNHEY, CDR2 SMNVEV (reference sequence). The trim removed 8 bases at V and 1 base at J, leaving 4 bases unmatched. The CDR3 covers 14 residues. CDR3 amino acids: CASLSSGNTGELFF. In DNA, the CDR3 is TGTGCCAGCCTTTCTAGCGGGAACACCGGGGAGCTGTTTTTT.

This clone was detected once. V usage is TRBV20-1 and J usage is TRBJ2-3; D uncertain. Germline assignment: CDR1 DFQATT and CDR2 SNEGSKA (reference sequence). There are 11 residues in the CDR3. V lost 3 bases to trimming and J lost 8 bases, with 9 bases between them. The CDR3: CSASSAFTQYF. The CDR3 coding sequence is TGCAGTGCTAGTTCCGCGTTTACGCAGTATTTT.

The rearrangement links TRBV4-2 to TRBJ2-2; D remains unclear. Trimming removed 1 base from V and 10 bases from J, with 10 bases in between. The length of the CDR3 is 13 residues. Germline CDR1 LGHNA, CDR2 YNFKEQ. The CDR3 DNA sequence: TGTGCCAGCAGCCAAGTGAGTTTCGAGGAGCTGTTTTTT. This gives the protein CASSQVSFEELFF.

The V and J genes are TRBV19 and TRBJ1-1; D is uncertain. In germline, CDR1 is LNHDA, CDR2 SQIVND (reference sequence). The length of the CDR3 is 15 residues. V was pared by 3 bases and J by 1 base, with 12 bases between. Here the CDR3 DNA reads TGTGCCAGTAGTATGGCGACAAGGTCGAACACTGAAGCTTTCTTT. Residues: CASSMATRSNTEAFF.

This clone was seen once. Written as DNA, the CDR3 is TGTGCCAGGGATGCACGATTCGTGAGGCAAGAGACCCAGTACTTC. Protein sequence: CARDARFVRQETQYF. The chain combines TRBV11-3 with TRBJ2-5, with D unresolved. The V end lost 9 bases, the J end lost 2 bases, and 19 bases lay between the germline ends. In germline, CDR1 is SGHNT, CDR2 YENEEA. The length of the CDR3 is 15 residues.

The rearrangement links TRBV5-1 to TRBJ2-1; a possible D gene is TRBD2 (5 bases). The germline CDR1 and CDR2 sequences are SGHRS and YFSETQ. CDR3 length: 16 residues. Trimming stripped 2 bases from V and 4 bases from J, with 16 bases between. The CDR3 loop is CASSFGVVRGYNEQFF. CDR3 DNA sequence: TGCGCCAGCAGCTTCGGGGTAGTTCGGGGTTACAATGAGCAGTTCTTC. The full variable domain, completed using reference TRBV5-1 and TRBJ2-1, is KAGVTQTPRYLIKTRGQQVTLSCSPISGHRSVSWYQQTPGQGLQFLFEYFSETQRNKGNFPGRFSGRQFSNSRSEMNVSTLELGDSALYLCASSFGVVRGYNEQFFGPGTRLTVL.

The genes are TRBV10-3 and TRBJ1-2; perhaps TRBD1 as D (5 bases). Deletions cut 10 bases from V and 2 bases from J, with 11 bases between. From germline, CDR1 is ENHRY and CDR2 SYGVKD. CDR3 length: 12 amino acids. The DNA for the CDR3 is TGTGCCACCGAAACAGGAAACTATGGCTACACCTTC. Protein product: CATETGNYGYTF.

This clone was seen only once. The chain couples TRBV11-2 to TRBJ1-2; D not resolved. Trimming left V 5 bases short and J 5 bases short, with 9 bases between. The CDR3 runs to 12 residues. Germline CDR1 reads SGHAT; CDR2 reads FQNNGV. The CDR3 DNA reads as TGTGCCAGCAGCATTAGCAGTTATGGCTACACCTTC. Protein: CASSISSYGYTF.

The V call is TRBV29-1, the J call TRBJ2-7; D gene ambiguous. CDR3 length: 12 amino acids. CDR1 and CDR2 (germline): SQVTM, ANQGSEA. Trimming shortened V by 4 bases and J by 5 bases, and 12 bases separated the two germline ends. The CDR3 nucleotides are TGCAGCGTTGGCCCTACGGGTCACGAGCAGTACTTC. It is translated as CSVGPTGHEQYF.

This rearrangement joins TRBV28 to TRBJ1-1; 9 positions agree with TRBD1. Trimming at V came to 7 bases and at J to 5 bases, leaving 5 bases not matched to a gene. Germline V lookup: CDR1 MDHEN, CDR2 SYDVKM. CDR3 length: 13 residues. In nucleotides, the CDR3 is TGTGCCAGCATTAAACAGGGGGCAACTGAAGCTTTCTTT. It encodes CASIKQGATEAFF.

This clone showed up just a few times. The gene calls are TRBV11-2 and TRBJ2-5, with 7 nucleotides matching TRBD2. J gave up 0 bases and V 1 base, and 2 bases lay outside the gene matches. CDR3 length: 15 amino acids. Germline CDR1 reads SGHAT; CDR2 reads FQNNGV. CDR3 amino acids: CASSLVGGNQETQYF. For the CDR3, the DNA is TGTGCCAGCAGCTTAGTCGGGGGGAACCAAGAGACCCAGTACTTC.

The chain is built from TRBV5-5 and TRBJ2-7; TRBD2 agrees at 8 bases. The CDR3 runs 13 residues. CDR1 and CDR2 from the germline V gene are SGHKS and YYEKEE (reference sequence). The V and J ends lost 9 bases and 4 bases, in that order; junction bases with no gene match: 9. This CDR3 reads CATPASGPYEQYF. CDR3 DNA: TGTGCCACCCCGGCTAGCGGGCCTTACGAGCAGTACTTC.

The chain has TRBV28 and TRBJ2-7, with 9 bases matching TRBD2. Germline V gives CDR1 MDHEN, CDR2 SYDVKM. The CDR3 has 12 residues. J was trimmed by 6 bases and V by 7 bases; bases with no gene match: 4. The CDR3 here is CASTRGLAEQYF. CDR3 DNA: TGTGCCAGCACCAGGGGACTAGCCGAGCAGTACTTC.

V is TRBV7-8 and J is TRBJ2-4; perhaps TRBD2 as D (5 bases). Germline loops: CDR1 SGHVS, CDR2 FQNEAQ. The CDR3 has 16 amino acids. Trimming removed 5 bases at V and 0 bases at J, with 14 bases between. As DNA, the CDR3 is TGTGCCAGCAGCGGCCCAGCGGTCATAGCCAAAAACATTCAGTACTTC. As protein: CASSGPAVIAKNIQYF.

The V call is TRBV29-1, the J call TRBJ1-1, with 8 bases that match TRBD1. V trimming: 7 bases; J trimming: 2 bases; junction bases outside the gene matches: 9. Germline CDR1 is SQVTM and CDR2 is ANQGSEA. The CDR3 totals 14 residues. CDR3 protein: CSDAQTGDNTEAFF. The CDR3 coding sequence is TGCAGCGATGCACAGACAGGGGATAACACTGAAGCTTTCTTT.

The V call is TRBV19, the J call TRBJ1-5, with D possibly TRBD1 on 6 matching bases. Deletions cut 2 bases from V and 4 bases from J, with 18 bases between. Germline CDR1 reads LNHDA; CDR2 reads SQIVND (reference sequence). The CDR3 runs 17 residues. The CDR3 here is CASSIKVGGAGNQPQHF. The CDR3 DNA is TGTGCCAGTAGTATAAAGGTCGGGGGGGCAGGAAATCAGCCCCAGCATTTT.

Comment on this clone: Compared with germline, one end of the junction differs, possibly owing to a read error. The chain couples TRBV7-7 to TRBJ2-5, with TRBD2 identical over 8 bases. This CDR3 contains 15 residues. Germline V gene lookup returns CDR1 SSHAT and CDR2 FNYEAQ (reference sequence). The CDR3 DNA follows: TGTGCTAGCAGCTTATTAGCGGGGCCACAAGAGACCCAGTACTTC. Protein: CASSLLAGPQETQYF.

V and J are TRBV5-6 and TRBJ2-7; 9 bases map to TRBD1. The CDR3 extends over 19 amino acids. Germline values: CDR1 SGHDT, CDR2 YYEEEE. The junction had 16 bases not matched to a gene; V was cut back by 2 bases and J by 1 base. CDR3 sequence: CASSFRDRAEGRVSYEQYF. CDR3 nucleotide sequence: TGTGCCAGCAGCTTCCGGGACAGGGCCGAGGGGAGGGTATCCTACGAGCAGTACTTC.

This clone was seen a single time. The chain is built from TRBV9 and TRBJ2-1; 9 bases agree with TRBD2. V trimming: 4 bases; J trimming: 7 bases; junction bases outside the gene matches: 6. The length of the CDR3 is 14 residues. Germline loops: CDR1 SGDLS, CDR2 YYNGEE. The CDR3 nucleotides read TGTGCCAGCAGCTCCGGACTAGCGTGGAATGAGCAGTTCTTC. The encoded protein is CASSSGLAWNEQFF.

The CDR3 loop reads CASSLLSGGTSGSAKNIQYF. CDR3 coding DNA: TGCGCCAGCAGCTTGCTTTCGGGGGGGACTAGCGGGTCAGCCAAAAACATTCAGTACTTC. J is TRBJ2-4 and V is TRBV5-1, with TRBD2 matching over 12 bases. CDR3 length: 20 amino acids. Per the germline V gene, CDR1 is SGHRS and CDR2 is YFSETQ. Unmatched junction bases numbered 11, after V lost 1 base and J lost 0 bases.

This chain uses TRBV6-1 with TRBJ2-3; D is possibly TRBD2 (5 bases). Germline V gene lookup returns CDR1 MNHNS and CDR2 SASEGT. V lost 4 bases and J 6 bases, leaving 5 bases between the germline ends. This CDR3 contains 11 residues. The CDR3 DNA reads TGTGCCAGCAGTGCGGGGGATACGCAGTATTTT. Amino acid sequence: CASSAGDTQYF.

The gene calls are TRBV28 and TRBJ2-3; 10 bases are shared with TRBD2. V shed 6 bases, J shed 3 bases, and the junction held 21 bases outside the gene matches. The CDR3 consists of 20 residues. Germline values: CDR1 MDHEN, CDR2 SYDVKM. CDR3 amino acids: CASSLYPQTLAGVGTDTQYF. The CDR3 DNA reads as TGTGCCAGCAGCCTGTACCCCCAAACTCTAGCGGGAGTAGGTACAGATACGCAGTATTTT. The full variable domain, its missing parts supplied by reference TRBV28 and TRBJ2-3, is DVKVTQSSRYLVKRTGEKVFLECVQDMDHENMFWYRQDPGLGLRLIYFSYDVKMKEKGDIPEGYSVSREKKERFSLILESASTNQTSMYLCASSLYPQTLAGVGTDTQYFGPGTRLTVL.

The chain links TRBV6-1 to TRBJ1-1, with unresolved D. Per germline, CDR1 MNHNS and CDR2 SASEGT. Trimming removed 7 bases from V and 5 bases from J, with 14 bases in between. This CDR3 spans 13 amino acids. The DNA of the CDR3 is TGTGCCAGCAATTCCGTCGTGAGGACTGAAGCTTTCTTT. It is translated as CASNSVVRTEAFF.

The chain links TRBV7-9 to TRBJ1-1; the D is unclear. Looked up from germline, CDR1 is SEHNR and CDR2 is FQNEAQ (reference sequence). The length of the CDR3 is 13 residues. V lost 5 bases, J lost 3 bases, and 10 bases lay in between. CDR3 DNA: TGTGCCAGCAGCCCGAGGGTGGACACTGAAGCTTTCTTT. Encoded protein: CASSPRVDTEAFF.

About this clone itself: At one of its ends the junction is not consistent with the germline gene, which may arise from a read error. The chain has TRBV7-7 and TRBJ2-5, with D possibly TRBD1 on 5 matching bases. Germline CDR1 is SSHAT and CDR2 is FNYEAQ (reference sequence). The CDR3 extends over 13 amino acids. The CDR3 region has the DNA TGTGCTAGCAGCTACAGGATCAGGGAGACCCAGTACTTC. Protein: CASSYRIRETQYF. The whole variable domain, filled in from reference TRBV7-7 and TRBJ2-5, reads GAGVSQSPRYKVTKRGQDVTLRCDPISSHATLYWYQQALGQGPEFLTYFNYEAQPDKSGLPSDRFSAERPEGSISTLTIQRTEQRDSAMYRCASSYRIRETQYFGPGTRLLVL.